This T cell receptor beta chain was documented in a study of Graves' ophthalmopathy and Graves' hyperthyroidism (dated by TCRdb to 2016 to 2018). A note on the overall study: Peripheral blood was collected at initial diagnosis, before any treatment. Once sampling was done, hyperthyroidism patients were given methimazole at a starting dose of 30 mg daily, while ophthalmopathy patients were given high-dose intravenous methylprednisolone. The study used signatures of the TCR beta repertoire to tell Graves' ophthalmopathy apart from Graves' hyperthyroidism and to predict which patients would progress to ophthalmopathy. In five or six hyperthyroidism patients, the T-cell repertoire of thyroid tissue was compared with the T-cell repertoire of blood. In total, 135 blood samples were TCR-sequenced: approximately 42 ophthalmopathy, some 75 hyperthyroidism and about 17 hyperthyroidism-to-ophthalmopathy patients. An independent validation cohort was composed of some 19 hyperthyroidism patients and around 16 patients who later progressed from hyperthyroidism to ophthalmopathy. A discovery set of 100 patients (43 ophthalmopathy, 60 or so stable hyperthyroidism) was enrolled to explore V-J signatures distinguishing ophthalmopathy from hyperthyroidism. Study-level results and caveats: No statistical method was used to set the sample size in advance, and the investigators knew which group each participant was assigned to. Among expanded thyroid clonotypes with frequency above 0.001, most also showed up in blood, which suggests that blood repertoires may reflect the thyroid immune response. Ophthalmopathy was separated from stable hyperthyroidism by the 13-signature model with around 88% sensitivity and about 83% specificity in cross-validation and with 80%/75% in the test set. In validation, the model predicted ophthalmopathy progression with about 70% sensitivity and approximately 75% specificity; about a dozen predicted patients were CT-confirmed with GO in a median of about 7.1 months.

For repertoire sequencing, the TCR beta CDR3 regions were amplified from RNA transcripts. The first round was an RT-PCR using HTBI primers with the Qiagen OneStep RT-PCR kit, and this first round was followed by a second-round multiplex PCR, then size selection and purification. Sequencing of the libraries was carried out on an Illumina HiSeq2000 in paired-end mode with 100 bp reads. In the authors' own workflow: SOAPnuke was used for read processing, and reads with adapters, uncalled bases, a mean Phred below 15, or no exact constant-primer or identifier match were discarded. COPE v1.2.5 was used to merge high-quality paired reads. Clonotypes were defined as unique nucleotide sequences and were aligned to IMGT TRB V, D and J references using MiTCR v1.1. Analysis was restricted to V-J combinations with a frequency above 0.0001, which covered roughly 99% of repertoires. A TCR clonal expansion and chaos score per V-J combination was defined as the ratio of F50 clonal expansion to chaos observed in the TCRdist matrix. Welch's t-statistics and random forest were used to reduce the features to about a dozen V-J combinations, which were then used as input to a naive Bayes classifier. Thyroid-blood repertoire similarity was quantified with the Morisita-Horn index. TCRdb cleaned the public reads at Q25 with fastp, built clones with MiXCR and kept in-frame beta chains. Rows merge per CDR3 protein into single entries with the most common DNA and genes. The V and J calls and clone size are TCRdb's, not the authors'. For this sample there are 600,000 to 700,000 distinct CDR3 sequences; about 40% appear just once. The biggest ten clones account for over 2.5% of the sample.

For this clonotype: Its antigen is unknown. This clone may be a read error of a much larger clone one base away.

The ophthalmopathy patients had moderately to severely active disease, with a Clinical Activity Score of 3 or higher, a NOSPECS grade of 4 or higher, and a disease duration of less than 3 months. Patients with other autoimmune diseases, uncontrolled infections, pregnancy or lactation were excluded from the study. Diagnosis relied on clinical symptoms, serum thyroxine, TRAb, thyroid ultrasound and orbital computed tomography. Ficoll-Paque density gradient centrifugation was used to isolate PBMCs from under 11 ml of fresh peripheral blood. Total RNA was extracted with Trizol reagent and quality-checked on an Agilent 2100 Bioanalyzer. Sequencing was performed on peripheral blood. This receptor was taken from an adult man with Graves' ophthalmopathy.

The nucleotides read TGTGCCAGCAGCTGGGACACTTCTGGAAACACCATATATTTT. Its translation is CASSWDTSGNTIYF. The rearrangement combines TRBV7-2 with TRBJ1-3, and TRBD1 may be the D gene, going by 6 matching bases. Per the germline V gene, SGHTA is the CDR1 and FQGNSA is the CDR2. The V and J ends are trimmed by 4 bases and 1 base, leaving 8 bases between them. From the cysteine through the phenylalanine, the CDR3 covers 14 amino acids. Solely the CDR3 DNA is kept, with 42 bases framed from the first base.